These 20 T cell receptor beta chains were sequenced from one sample in a study of T cells after yellow fever vaccination. A single record per CDR3 protein comes from TCRdb applying MiXCR to the 5' RACE reads. The sample consists of about 550,000 distinct CDR3 sequences, under 25% of them appearing once. Sequences were derived from PBMCs, sampled 15 days after the yellow fever booster vaccination. These receptors all come from a young man who received the YFV17D yellow fever vaccine.

This clonotype was found many times. This chain joins TRBV7-8 and TRBJ2-4; no clear D. The V gene lost 0 bases and the J gene lost 6 bases, with 18 bases spanning the gap. The germline CDR1 and CDR2 sequences are SGHVS and FQNEAQ. The CDR3 is made up of 17 amino acids. In nucleotides, the CDR3 is TGTGCCAGCAGCTTAGCGCCGAGCATTATGAGGAGAAACATTCAGTACTTC. The encoded protein is CASSLAPSIMRRNIQYF.

This sequence joins TRBV4-3 and TRBJ1-3, with D tentatively TRBD1 (6 bases). CDR1 LGHNA and CDR2 YSLEER come from the germline V gene. V lost 3 bases to trimming and J lost 0 bases, with 12 bases between them. This CDR3 is 16 amino acids long. CDR3 sequence reads: CASSHERGSSGNTIYF. The CDR3 nucleotides are TGCGCCAGCAGCCACGAAAGGGGGAGCTCTGGAAACACCATATATTTT.

This clonotype was picked up a small number of times. The chain uses TRBV28 and TRBJ1-2, with TRBD1 identical over 8 bases. This CDR3 region has 13 residues. Trimming at V came to 5 bases and at J to 3 bases, leaving 2 bases not matched to a gene. The germline CDR1 and CDR2 sequences are MDHEN and SYDVKM. In DNA form, the CDR3 reads TGTGCCAGCAGTCACAGGGGGGACTATGGCTACACCTTC. Translating gives CASSHRGDYGYTF.

This clonotype was counted only a few times. V usage is TRBV20-1 and J usage is TRBJ2-2; tentatively, D is TRBD2 (5 bases). V gave up 1 base and J gave up 0 bases, with 15 bases separating them. The CDR3 totals 17 residues. CDR1 is DFQATT, CDR2 SNEGSKA, per germline (reference sequence). CDR3 sequence (DNA): TGCAGTGCTAGAGGAGCGGCAGGCCACGCGAACACCGGGGAGCTGTTTTTT. This translates into CSARGAAGHANTGELFF.

V usage is TRBV10-3 and J usage is TRBJ1-4, with no clear D. Germline V gives CDR1 ENHRY, CDR2 SYGVKD. This CDR3 is 12 amino acids long. The germline V and J ends were trimmed by 8 bases and 5 bases, with 9 bases remaining between them. The CDR3 DNA reads TGTGCCATCTCAGAGGGAAATGAAAAACTGTTTTTT. This encodes CAISEGNEKLFF.

This chain connects TRBV10-3 to TRBJ2-7; 10 bases map to TRBD1. This CDR3 region has 15 residues. Germline V gene lookup returns CDR1 ENHRY and CDR2 SYGVKD. V was pared by 9 bases and J by 4 bases, with 12 bases of the junction left unmatched. The CDR3 region has the DNA TGTGCCATACAGCCCGGGACAGGGGAGGGTTACGAGCAGTACTTC. This translates into CAIQPGTGEGYEQYF.

Here the CDR3 DNA reads TGTGCCAGCAGCCCCATGATGGCGGGAGCCGGGGAGCTGTTTTTT. Amino acids: CASSPMMAGAGELFF. This chain connects TRBV7-9 to TRBJ2-2; TRBD2 aligns across 7 bases. The CDR3 contains 15 residues. Germline loops: CDR1 SEHNR, CDR2 FQNEAQ (reference sequence). Losses at the gene ends were 5 bases for V and 6 bases for J; bases not matched to a gene: 9.

There are a few counts of this clonotype. J is TRBJ2-2 and V is TRBV10-3; 11 positions match TRBD2. The CDR3 is made up of 16 amino acids. J gave up 0 bases and V 6 bases, and 3 bases lay outside the gene matches. Germline values: CDR1 ENHRY, CDR2 SYGVKD. The CDR3 nucleotides are TGTGCCATCAGGCGGACTAGCGGGTCGAACACCGGGGAGCTGTTTTTT. This translates into CAIRRTSGSNTGELFF.

The V and J genes are TRBV6-5 and TRBJ2-3; either TRBD1 or TRBD2 may fit D (5 bases each). V dropped 6 bases and J dropped 2 bases, with 12 bases sitting between them. Germline CDR1 reads MNHEY; CDR2 reads SVGAGI. The CDR3 totals 14 residues. CDR3 region: CASRWGPNTDTQYF. For the CDR3, the DNA is TGTGCCAGCAGATGGGGACCGAACACAGATACGCAGTATTTT.

The J gene is TRBJ1-2, the V gene TRBV4-3; no definite D call. Germline-derived CDR1 and CDR2 are LGHNA and YSLEER. The V gene lost 0 bases and the J gene lost 6 bases, with 23 bases spanning the gap. The CDR3 totals 18 residues. This chain's CDR3 is CASSQDNRALLLANGYTF. CDR3 DNA sequence: TGCGCCAGCAGCCAAGATAATCGGGCCCTCCTGTTAGCGAATGGCTACACCTTC.

In this sample, this clonotype turned up a few times. The rearrangement uses TRBV7-2 and TRBJ1-5, with no clear D. Trimming stripped 5 bases from V and 7 bases from J, with 12 bases between. Germline assignment: CDR1 SGHTA and CDR2 FQGNSA. CDR3 size: 13 residues. The DNA for the CDR3 is TGTGCCAGCAGCGCCTTCCCCGAACAGCCCCAGCATTTT. Protein product: CASSAFPEQPQHF.

V usage is TRBV20-1 and J usage is TRBJ1-5; no clear D. CDR1 DFQATT and CDR2 SNEGSKA come from the germline V gene (reference sequence). The CDR3 consists of 14 residues. The V end lost 2 bases, the J end lost 6 bases, and 14 bases lay between the germline ends. The CDR3 region has the DNA TGCAGTGCTAGACTGGAGAAGAGGAGTCAGCCCCAGCATTTT. Its translation is CSARLEKRSQPQHF.

This clonotype was seen a handful of times. V usage is TRBV7-9 and J usage is TRBJ1-4, with unresolved D. Germline V gene sequence: CDR1 SEHNR, CDR2 FQNEAQ (reference sequence). Trimming left V 1 base short and J 12 bases short, with 18 bases between. The CDR3 loop spans 15 amino acids. This CDR3 is CASSLGSGRREELFF. The DNA of the CDR3 is TGTGCCAGCAGCTTAGGTAGTGGCCGTCGTGAGGAACTGTTTTTT. The whole variable domain, filled in from reference TRBV7-9 and TRBJ1-4, reads DTGVSQNPRHKITKRGQNVTFRCDPISEHNRLYWYRQTLGQGPEFLTYFQNEAQLEKSRLLSDRFSAERPKGSFSTLEIQRTEQGDSAMYLCASSLGSGRREELFFGSGTQLSVL.

This clonotype was seen a few times. The chain links TRBV20-1 to TRBJ2-1; no reliable D call. Germline CDR1 DFQATT, CDR2 SNEGSKA (reference sequence). Trimming removed 5 bases from V and 6 bases from J, with 20 bases in between. The CDR3 is 15 residues long. The CDR3 bases are TGCAGTGCTGTTAAACCGGGTTTTCTCGGCAATGAGCAGTTCTTC. This translates into CSAVKPGFLGNEQFF.

V is TRBV6-2 or TRBV6-3 and J is TRBJ2-3, with 9 bases that match TRBD2. With 0 bases clipped from V and 0 bases from J, the junction kept 4 bases outside the gene matches. The CDR3 runs 17 residues. Germline V lookup: CDR1 MNHEY, CDR2 SVGEGT. CDR3 residues: CASSYSKSGRSTDTQYF. The CDR3 nucleotides read TGTGCCAGCAGTTACTCGAAGAGCGGGAGGAGCACAGATACGCAGTATTTT.

In its sample, this clonotype was seen a few times. The chain joins TRBV4-2 to TRBJ1-1; 7 positions match TRBD1. The CDR3 contains 14 residues. From germline, CDR1 is LGHNA and CDR2 YNFKEQ. The J segment lost 3 bases and the V segment lost 1 base, leaving 2 bases of the junction unmatched. In DNA, the CDR3 is TGTGCCAGCAGCCAAGTCGGACAGGACACTGAAGCTTTCTTT. Translation: CASSQVGQDTEAFF.

This clonotype has more than one count but fewer than ten. The CDR3 region is CASSLARTGFGETQYF. The CDR3 DNA follows: TGTGCCAGCAGCTTAGCGAGGACAGGGTTTGGGGAGACCCAGTACTTC. The V and J genes are TRBV7-6 and TRBJ2-5; 8 positions agree with TRBD1. The germline V gene has CDR1 SGHVS and CDR2 FNYEAQ. The CDR3 loop spans 16 amino acids. J lost 5 bases, V lost 0 bases, and 8 bases had no gene match.

The chain carries TRBV21-1 and TRBJ2-1; no DNA check was done on the table's D call, TRBD1. TRBV21-1 counts as a pseudogene. CDR3 length: 16 amino acids. The CDR3 nucleotides read TGTGCCAGCAGCAAAGTCGGCGGGAGCCCCAGGGGGGAGCAGTTCTTC. This codes for CASSKVGGSPRGEQFF.

V gene TRBV7-8 combines with J gene TRBJ2-3; 13 nucleotides match TRBD2. The V gene's germline CDR1 is SGHVS and CDR2 FQNEAQ. With 4 bases clipped from V and 6 bases from J, the junction kept 7 bases outside the gene matches. This CDR3 has 16 residues. The CDR3 nucleotides are TGTGCCAGCAGCTCCAGACTAGCGGGAGGTCTGGATACGCAGTATTTT. Protein: CASSSRLAGGLDTQYF.

This clonotype was recorded a few times. The rearrangement uses TRBV20-1 and TRBJ2-3; perhaps TRBD2 as D (6 bases). Germline-derived CDR1 and CDR2 are DFQATT and SNEGSKA (reference sequence). Trimming removed 1 base from V and 0 bases from J, with 11 bases in between. This CDR3 has 15 residues. CDR3 loop: CSARGSGHSTDTQYF. The CDR3 nucleotides read TGCAGTGCTAGAGGCAGCGGGCATAGCACAGATACGCAGTATTTT.